This T cell receptor (beta chain) was found in a study of tumor-infiltrating lymphocytes in localized non-small cell lung cancer. Study information: Patients included smokers and never-smokers with various histologies, some sampled after neoadjuvant chemotherapy.

Findings and limits, study-wide: Tumors had more T cell infiltration than uninvolved lung, per TCRbeta sequencing and CD3 counts. No link was found between tumor T-cell fraction and recurrence-free survival.

V shed 4 bases, J shed 4 bases, and the junction held 7 bases outside the gene matches. CDR3 length: 15 amino acids. Germline CDR1 reads MNHEY; CDR2 reads SVGAGI. Data came from immunoSEQ multiplex PCR; TCRdb stores just in-frame clones and leaves some out. Of more than 10,000 clones listed, 78% are singletons. Of note for this clone: The antigen is undetermined.

The chain joins TRBV6-5 to TRBJ2-7; 10 bases line up with TRBD1. The sample comprised lung tumor tissue. This clonotype originated in a human donor with non-small cell lung cancer. The CDR3 sequence: CASSFRPGQGYEQYF. In DNA form, the CDR3 reads TGTGCCAGCAGTTTTCGCCCGGGACAGGGGTACGAGCAGTACTTC.